The rows below give T cell receptor beta chains drawn from one sample of a study of PD-L1 blockade in urothelial cancer. The data were produced by immunoSEQ multiplex PCR, yet TCRdb's version contains in-frame clones alone and is incomplete. Of 35,000 to 50,000 clones in the sample, approximately 90% are singletons; the top ten hold 13% to 15%. The source material was PBMCs, sampled around atezolizumab (anti-PD-L1) treatment. All receptors derive from a woman aged 55-70 years with urothelial cancer. The CDR3 runs from the conserved cysteine through the conserved F or W. Fields, in order: V gene, J gene, D gene, clone size, CDR3 protein, CDR3 DNA. A D gene is named only where the DNA matches it firmly. Where a row states a size, it is once, few, many or the class of an expanded clone; other rows omit it.

>TRBV6-6|TRBJ2-7|NA|NA
CASSDGEPSYEQYF
TGTGCCAGCAGTGACGGGGAACCCTCCTACGAGCAGTACTTC
>TRBV21-1|TRBJ1-1|NA|NA
CASSLGQGITDTEAFF
TGTGCCAGCAGCTTAGGACAGGGAATTACGGACACTGAAGCTTTCTTT
>TRBV28|TRBJ2-7|NA|NA
CASSPGHSMTYEQYF
TGTGCCAGCAGTCCGGGACACTCTATGACCTACGAGCAGTACTTC
>TRBV4-1|TRBJ2-4|NA|NA
CASSHPVRGVQGAKNIQYF
TGCGCCAGCAGCCACCCAGTCCGAGGCGTACAAGGAGCCAAAAACATTCAGTACTTC
>TRBV7-2|TRBJ2-7|NA|NA
CASSLVQPYEQYF
TGTGCCAGCAGCTTAGTACAACCTTACGAGCAGTACTTC
>TRBV29-1|TRBJ1-2|NA|NA
CSSFGEINGYTF
TGCAGTTCGTTCGGGGAAATCAATGGCTACACCTTC
>TRBV19|TRBJ2-7|NA|NA
CASSPSGTNPYEQYF
TGTGCCAGTAGTCCTTCAGGGACAAACCCCTACGAGCAGTACTTC
>TRBV7-2|TRBJ1-1|NA|NA
CASSLDKGGGTEAFF
TGTGCCAGCAGCTTAGATAAAGGGGGAGGGACTGAAGCTTTCTTT
>TRBV7-2|TRBJ1-5|NA|NA
CASSSHGQGQPQHF
TGTGCCAGCAGCTCGCACGGGCAGGGGCAGCCCCAGCATTTT
>TRBV5-5|TRBJ2-3|TRBD1|NA
CASSLGTGAFTDTQYF
TGTGCCAGCAGCCTCGGGACAGGGGCTTTCACAGATACGCAGTATTTT
>TRBV5-1|TRBJ2-7|NA|NA
CASRLRDAREQYF
TGCGCCAGCAGACTCAGGGATGCAAGAGAGCAGTACTTC
>TRBV27|TRBJ2-3|NA|NA
CASSFLPTGLTDTQYF
TGTGCCAGCAGTTTCCTCCCGACAGGTCTCACAGATACGCAGTATTTT
>TRBV2|TRBJ1-5|NA|few
CASSPPGEGPQHF
TGTGCCAGCAGTCCGCCAGGGGAGGGGCCCCAGCATTTT
>TRBV18|TRBJ1-5|NA|NA
CASSRGASNQPQHF
TGTGCCAGCTCACGCGGAGCGAGCAATCAGCCCCAGCATTTT
>TRBV9|TRBJ1-6|TRBD1|few
CASSVWDRVTNSPLHF
TGTGCCAGCAGCGTATGGGACAGGGTTACTAATTCACCCCTCCACTTT
>TRBV13|TRBJ2-3|NA|NA
CASSVTRTDTQYF
TGTGCCAGCAGCGTCACTAGGACAGATACGCAGTATTTT
>TRBV28|TRBJ2-7|TRBD1|NA
CASSLNPTGGTYEQYF
TGTGCCAGCAGTTTAAATCCGACAGGGGGAACCTACGAGCAGTACTTC
>TRBV28|TRBJ1-3|TRBD1|NA
CASSFPSGQGGGNTIYF
TGTGCCAGCAGTTTCCCCTCTGGGCAGGGGGGAGGAAACACCATATATTTT
>TRBV2|TRBJ2-5|TRBD1|NA
CASSLGTGTPRAQYF
TGTGCCAGCAGCCTCGGGACAGGGACCCCTCGGGCCCAGTACTTC
>TRBV7-7|TRBJ2-3|TRBD1|NA
CASSSTGVGTDTQYF
TGTGCCAGCAGCTCCACAGGGGTGGGCACAGATACGCAGTATTTT
>TRBV27|TRBJ1-5|NA|few
CASSLSGNSNQPQHF
TGTGCCAGCAGTTTGTCAGGGAATAGCAATCAGCCCCAGCATTTT
>TRBV4-3|TRBJ2-3|TRBD2|NA
CASSHEAGRQADTQYF
TGCGCCAGCAGCCACGAAGCGGGGCGGCAGGCAGATACGCAGTATTTT
>TRBV28|TRBJ2-1|NA|NA
CASSLIGGKVDEQFF
TGTGCCAGCAGTTTGATAGGCGGGAAGGTAGATGAGCAGTTCTTC
>TRBV7-9|TRBJ2-2|TRBD2|NA
CASSISGSHTGELFF
TGTGCCAGCAGCATTAGCGGGTCGCACACCGGGGAGCTGTTTTTT
>TRBV7-3|TRBJ1-1|NA|NA
CASSPGGRANTEAFF
TGTGCCAGCAGCCCCGGGGGGCGAGCGAACACTGAAGCTTTCTTT
>TRBV7-9|TRBJ1-4|NA|once
CASSLERMGEKLFF
TGTGCCAGCAGCTTAGAGAGGATGGGTGAAAAACTGTTTTTT
>TRBV25-1|TRBJ1-1|NA|NA
CASSDRLTGVKNTEAFF
TGTGCCAGCAGTGATCGCCTCACAGGAGTTAAGAACACTGAAGCTTTCTTT
>TRBV10-3|TRBJ2-2|NA|NA
CAISEYQGSTGELFF
TGTGCCATCAGTGAGTACCAGGGAAGCACCGGGGAGCTGTTTTTT
>TRBV11-2|TRBJ2-7|TRBD2|NA
CASTNSGGYSYEQYF
TGTGCCTCCACTAATAGCGGGGGGTACTCCTACGAGCAGTACTTC
>TRBV9|TRBJ2-2|NA|few
CASSVESWPGTGELFF
TGTGCCAGCAGCGTAGAGAGTTGGCCGGGGACCGGGGAGCTGTTTTTT
>TRBV28|TRBJ2-2|NA|NA
CASSFRPTGSTGELFF
TGTGCCAGCAGTTTTCGACCAACAGGGAGTACCGGGGAGCTGTTTTTT
>TRBV18|TRBJ2-1|NA|NA
CASSPPSGGSEQFF
TGTGCCAGCTCACCACCGTCTGGGGGGAGTGAGCAGTTCTTC
>TRBV5-1|TRBJ2-3|TRBD2|NA
CASSLVSGSGTDTQYF
TGCGCCAGCAGCTTGGTTAGCGGGAGTGGTACAGATACGCAGTATTTT
>TRBV13|TRBJ1-2|NA|NA
CASTSSSHLDPGSDGYTF
TGTGCCAGCACCAGTTCCTCACATTTGGACCCGGGGTCCGATGGCTACACCTTC
>TRBV7-3|TRBJ2-2|TRBD2|NA
CASSASGRGNGELFF
TGTGCCAGCAGCGCCTCTGGGCGGGGGAACGGGGAGCTGTTTTTT